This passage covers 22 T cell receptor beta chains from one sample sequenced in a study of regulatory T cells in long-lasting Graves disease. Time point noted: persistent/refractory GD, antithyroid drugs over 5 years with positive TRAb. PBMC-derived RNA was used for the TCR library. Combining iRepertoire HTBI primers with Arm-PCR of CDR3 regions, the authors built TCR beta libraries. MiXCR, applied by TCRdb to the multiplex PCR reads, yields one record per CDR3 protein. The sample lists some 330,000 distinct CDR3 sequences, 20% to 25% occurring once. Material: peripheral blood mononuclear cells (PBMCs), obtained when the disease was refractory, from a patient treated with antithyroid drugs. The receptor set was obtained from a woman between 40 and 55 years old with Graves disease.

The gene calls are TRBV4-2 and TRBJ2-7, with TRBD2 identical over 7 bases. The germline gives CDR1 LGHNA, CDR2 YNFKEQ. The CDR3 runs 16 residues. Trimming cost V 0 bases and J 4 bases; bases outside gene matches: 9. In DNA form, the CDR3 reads TGTGCCAGCAGCCAAGATTGGGCGGGAGCGGCGTACGAGCAGTACTTC. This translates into CASSQDWAGAAYEQYF.

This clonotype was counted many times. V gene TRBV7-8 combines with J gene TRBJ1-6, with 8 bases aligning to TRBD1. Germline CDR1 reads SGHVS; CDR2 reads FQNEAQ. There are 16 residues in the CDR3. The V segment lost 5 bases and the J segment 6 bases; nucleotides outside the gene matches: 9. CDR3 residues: CASSPLDRGGNSPLHF. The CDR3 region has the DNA TGTGCCAGCAGCCCACTTGACAGGGGTGGTAATTCACCCCTCCACTTT.

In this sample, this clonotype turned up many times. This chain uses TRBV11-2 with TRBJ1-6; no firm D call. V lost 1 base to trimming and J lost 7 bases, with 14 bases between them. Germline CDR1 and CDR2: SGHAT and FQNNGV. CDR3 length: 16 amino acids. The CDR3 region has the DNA TGTGCCAGCAGCTTAGGACAAGGAAGGAGGAATTCACCCCTCCACTTT. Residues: CASSLGQGRRNSPLHF.

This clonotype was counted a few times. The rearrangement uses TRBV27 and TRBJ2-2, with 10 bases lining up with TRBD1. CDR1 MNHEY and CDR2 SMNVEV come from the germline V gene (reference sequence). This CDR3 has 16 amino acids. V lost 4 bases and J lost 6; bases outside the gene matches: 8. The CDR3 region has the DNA TGTGCCAGCAGTTACTGGACAGGGGGAACGGCCGGGGAGCTGTTTTTT. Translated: CASSYWTGGTAGELFF.

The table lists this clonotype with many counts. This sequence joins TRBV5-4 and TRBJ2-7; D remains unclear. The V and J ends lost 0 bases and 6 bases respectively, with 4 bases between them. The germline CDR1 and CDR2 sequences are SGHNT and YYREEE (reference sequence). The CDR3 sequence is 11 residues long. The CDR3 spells CASSLASEQYF. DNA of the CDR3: TGTGCCAGCAGCTTGGCTAGCGAGCAGTACTTC.

DNA of the CDR3: TGCAGTGCTAGAGGGGGCCGGGCAGGCGAGCAGTACTTC. It encodes CSARGGRAGEQYF. The chain is built from TRBV20-1 and TRBJ2-7; a weak D match, TRBD1 (5 bases). V dropped 1 base and J dropped 6 bases, with 13 bases sitting between them. CDR1 DFQATT and CDR2 SNEGSKA come from the germline V gene (reference sequence). This CDR3 spans 13 amino acids.

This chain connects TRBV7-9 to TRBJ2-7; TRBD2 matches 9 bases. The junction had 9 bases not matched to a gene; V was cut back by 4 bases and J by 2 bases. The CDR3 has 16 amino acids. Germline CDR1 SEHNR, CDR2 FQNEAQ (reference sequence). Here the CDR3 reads CASSSYKASGTYEQYF. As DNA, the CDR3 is TGTGCCAGCAGCTCCTATAAGGCTAGCGGGACCTACGAGCAGTACTTC.

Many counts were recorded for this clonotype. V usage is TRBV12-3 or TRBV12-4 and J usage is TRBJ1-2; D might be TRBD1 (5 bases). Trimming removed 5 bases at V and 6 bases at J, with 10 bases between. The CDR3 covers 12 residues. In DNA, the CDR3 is TGTGCCAGCAGTCGCCGCAGGGATGGCTACACCTTC. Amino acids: CASSRRRDGYTF.

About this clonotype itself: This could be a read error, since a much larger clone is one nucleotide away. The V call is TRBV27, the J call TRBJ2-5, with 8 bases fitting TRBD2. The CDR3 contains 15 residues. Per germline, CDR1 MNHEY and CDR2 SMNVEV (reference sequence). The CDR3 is CASGFKREYQETQYF. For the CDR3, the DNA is TGTGCCAGCGGTTTTAAGCGGGAGTACCAAGAGACCCAGTACTTC.

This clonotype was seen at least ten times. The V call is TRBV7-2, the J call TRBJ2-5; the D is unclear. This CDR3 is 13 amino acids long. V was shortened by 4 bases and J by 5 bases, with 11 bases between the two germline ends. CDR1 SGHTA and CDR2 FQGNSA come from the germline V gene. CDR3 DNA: TGTGCCAGCAGCTCCACCCTGTTGGAGACCCAGTACTTC. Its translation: CASSSTLLETQYF.

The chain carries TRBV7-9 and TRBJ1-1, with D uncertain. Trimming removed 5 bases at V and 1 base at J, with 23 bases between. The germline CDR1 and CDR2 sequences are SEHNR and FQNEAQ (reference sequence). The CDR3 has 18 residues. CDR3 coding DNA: TGTGCCAGCAGCCGGAAATTGGATCCCCAATTCCCGAACACTGAAGCTTTCTTT. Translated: CASSRKLDPQFPNTEAFF.

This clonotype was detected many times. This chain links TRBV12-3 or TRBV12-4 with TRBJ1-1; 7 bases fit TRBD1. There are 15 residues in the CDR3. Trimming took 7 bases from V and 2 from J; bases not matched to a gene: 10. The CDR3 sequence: CASKSIQGVNTEAFF. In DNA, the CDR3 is TGTGCCAGCAAATCCATCCAGGGGGTTAACACTGAAGCTTTCTTT.

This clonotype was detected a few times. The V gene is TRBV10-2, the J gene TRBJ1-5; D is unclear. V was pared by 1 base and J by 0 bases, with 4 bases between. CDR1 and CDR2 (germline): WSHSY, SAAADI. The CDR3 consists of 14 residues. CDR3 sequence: CASSEYVSNQPQHF. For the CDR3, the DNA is TGCGCCAGCAGTGAGTACGTTAGCAATCAGCCCCAGCATTTT.

The CDR3 spells CASSFRSAVGYTF. CDR3 nucleotides: TGTGCCAGCAGTTTTCGGTCAGCGGTCGGCTACACCTTC. The rearrangement joins TRBV28 to TRBJ1-2; D gene unclear. V was pared by 3 bases and J by 8 bases, with 13 bases between. Germline V gives CDR1 MDHEN, CDR2 SYDVKM. The CDR3 is 13 amino acids.

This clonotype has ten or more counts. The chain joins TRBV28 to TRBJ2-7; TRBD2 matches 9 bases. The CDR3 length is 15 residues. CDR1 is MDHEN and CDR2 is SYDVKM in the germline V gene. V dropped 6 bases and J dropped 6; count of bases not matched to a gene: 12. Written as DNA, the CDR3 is TGTGCCAGCAGGGCGGGAGGGCCTGGAAGACCCGAGCAGTACTTC. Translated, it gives CASRAGGPGRPEQYF.

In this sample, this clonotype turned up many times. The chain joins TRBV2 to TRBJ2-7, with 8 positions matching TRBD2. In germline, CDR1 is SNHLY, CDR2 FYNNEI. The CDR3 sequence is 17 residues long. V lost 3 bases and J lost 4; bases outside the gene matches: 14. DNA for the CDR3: TGTGCCAGCAGTGACTTGGTAGCGGGATGGAGTGGGTACGAGCAGTACTTC. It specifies CASSDLVAGWSGYEQYF.

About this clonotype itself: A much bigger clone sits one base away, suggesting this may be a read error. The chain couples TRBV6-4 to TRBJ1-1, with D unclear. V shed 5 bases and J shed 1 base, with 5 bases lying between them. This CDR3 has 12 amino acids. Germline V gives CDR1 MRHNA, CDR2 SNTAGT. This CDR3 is CASSTPNTEAFF. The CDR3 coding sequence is TGTGCCAGCAGTACTCCGAACACTGAAGCTTTCTTT.

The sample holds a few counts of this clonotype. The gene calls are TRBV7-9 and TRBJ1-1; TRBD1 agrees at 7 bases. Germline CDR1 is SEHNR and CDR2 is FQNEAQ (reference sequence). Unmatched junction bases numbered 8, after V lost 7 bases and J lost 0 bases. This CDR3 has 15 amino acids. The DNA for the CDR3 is TGTGCCAGCAACCCGAGGGGACAGATGAACACTGAAGCTTTCTTT. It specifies CASNPRGQMNTEAFF. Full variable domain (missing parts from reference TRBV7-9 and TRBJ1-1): DTGVSQNPRHKITKRGQNVTFRCDPISEHNRLYWYRQTLGQGPEFLTYFQNEAQLEKSRLLSDRFSAERPKGSFSTLEIQRTEQGDSAMYLCASNPRGQMNTEAFFGQGTRLTVV.

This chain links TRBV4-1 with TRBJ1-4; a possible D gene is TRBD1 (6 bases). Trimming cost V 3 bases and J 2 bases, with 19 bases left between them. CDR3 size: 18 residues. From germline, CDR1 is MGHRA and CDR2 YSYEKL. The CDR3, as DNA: TGCGCCAGCAGCCATCCTTCGGGGGGCAGCCGCACTAATGAAAAACTGTTTTTT. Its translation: CASSHPSGGSRTNEKLFF.

CDR3 residues: CASSLVEVGELFF. DNA for the CDR3: TGTGCCAGCAGCTTAGTTGAGGTCGGGGAGCTGTTTTTT. J is TRBJ2-2 and V is TRBV11-2; no reliable D call. Germline V CDR1 and CDR2: SGHAT, FQNNGV. V dropped 1 base and J dropped 7 bases, with 7 bases sitting between them. This CDR3 has 13 residues.

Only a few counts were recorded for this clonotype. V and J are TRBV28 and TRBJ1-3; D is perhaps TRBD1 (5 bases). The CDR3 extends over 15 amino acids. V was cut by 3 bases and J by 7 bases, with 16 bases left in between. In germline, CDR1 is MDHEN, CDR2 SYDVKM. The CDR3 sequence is CASSLGGKGRNTIYF. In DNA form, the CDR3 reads TGTGCCAGCAGTTTGGGAGGAAAGGGACGGAACACCATATATTTT.

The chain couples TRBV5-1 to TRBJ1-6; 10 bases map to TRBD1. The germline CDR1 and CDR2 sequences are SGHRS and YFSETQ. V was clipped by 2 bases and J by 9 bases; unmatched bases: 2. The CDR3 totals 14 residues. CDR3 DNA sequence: TGCGCCAGCAGCTTTGGGGACAGGGGTTCACCCCTCCACTTT. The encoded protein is CASSFGDRGSPLHF.